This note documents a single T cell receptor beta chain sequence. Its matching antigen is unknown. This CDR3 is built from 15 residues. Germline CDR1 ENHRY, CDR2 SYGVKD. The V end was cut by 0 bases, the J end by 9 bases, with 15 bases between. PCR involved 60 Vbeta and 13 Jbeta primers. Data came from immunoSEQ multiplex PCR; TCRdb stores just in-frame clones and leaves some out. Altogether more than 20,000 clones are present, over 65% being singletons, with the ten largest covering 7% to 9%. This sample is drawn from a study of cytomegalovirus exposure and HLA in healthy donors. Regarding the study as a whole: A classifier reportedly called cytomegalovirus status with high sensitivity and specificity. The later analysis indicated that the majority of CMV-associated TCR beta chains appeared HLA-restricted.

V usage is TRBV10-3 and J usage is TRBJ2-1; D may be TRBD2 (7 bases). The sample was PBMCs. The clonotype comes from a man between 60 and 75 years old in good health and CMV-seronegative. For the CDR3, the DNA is TGTGCCATCAGTGAGTCGGGGGGGCAGAGGAGTGAGCAGTTCTTC. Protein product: CAISESGGQRSEQFF.